Presented here are 29 T cell receptor beta chains from one specimen sequenced in a study. TCRdb independently ran MiXCR on the RT-PCR reads; one entry per CDR3 protein. The sample yields more than 600,000 distinct CDR3 sequences, over 12% seen once. Sequenced material: memory CD4+ T cells from blood. The source is a female donor in good health, serving as a healthy control.

The V call is TRBV6-2 or TRBV6-3, the J call TRBJ2-3, with TRBD2 matching over 9 bases. CDR1 MNHEY and CDR2 SVGEGT come from the germline V gene. J gave up 4 bases and V 6 bases, and 5 bases lay outside the gene matches. The CDR3 totals 14 residues. The CDR3 sequence: CASSIAGEADTQYF. The CDR3 region has the DNA TGTGCCAGCAGCATAGCGGGAGAGGCAGATACGCAGTATTTT.

The rearrangement joins TRBV21-1 to TRBJ2-2; whether TRBD1, the table's D call, matches the DNA was not checked. TRBV21-1 is a pseudogene. This CDR3 is built from 17 residues. The CDR3 region is CASRKGGKYRATGELFF. DNA for the CDR3: TGTGCCAGCAGAAAGGGGGGGAAGTACAGGGCCACCGGGGAGCTGTTTTTT.

V usage is TRBV7-3 and J usage is TRBJ2-3; possibly TRBD1 for D (6 bases). Germline values: CDR1 SGHTA, CDR2 FQGTGA. Trimming took off 6 bases at V and 7 bases at J, with 17 bases between the two ends. The CDR3 runs to 14 residues. The CDR3 is CASSYRVRANTQYF. The CDR3 DNA reads as TGTGCCAGCAGTTACAGGGTTAGGGCAAATACGCAGTATTTT.

This clonotype was recorded many times. The chain joins TRBV27 to TRBJ2-5, with D unclear. V was shortened by 3 bases and J by 5 bases, with 7 bases between the two germline ends. This CDR3 is built from 12 residues. Germline V lookup: CDR1 MNHEY, CDR2 SMNVEV (reference sequence). CDR3 coding DNA: TGTGCCAGCAGTTTCGTGGGGGAGACCCAGTACTTC. It is translated as CASSFVGETQYF.

For this clonotype: The junction does not match germline at one end; this may be a read error. The chain has TRBV20-1 and TRBJ2-1; 7 nucleotides line up with TRBD1. The CDR3 is 16 amino acids. Germline loops: CDR1 DFQATT, CDR2 SNEGSKA (reference sequence). This chain's CDR3 is CSAGEKGTVSYNEQFF. The CDR3 nucleotides are TGCAGTGCTGGAGAAAAAGGGACAGTTTCCTACAATGAGCAGTTCTTC.

The gene calls are TRBV4-1 and TRBJ2-7; perhaps D is TRBD1 or TRBD2 (5 bases each). CDR1 and CDR2 from the germline V gene are MGHRA and YSYEKL. The CDR3 has 15 residues. V gave up 2 bases and J gave up 0 bases, with 11 bases separating them. CDR3 loop: CASSQNGGSSYEQYF. CDR3 nucleotides: TGCGCCAGCAGCCAAAATGGGGGTAGCTCCTACGAGCAGTACTTC.

This clonotype has just a few counts. The chain has TRBV20-1 and TRBJ2-3; D call uncertain. This CDR3 is 13 amino acids long. V lost 0 bases to trimming and J lost 6 bases, with 10 bases between them. The germline CDR1 and CDR2 sequences are DFQATT and SNEGSKA (reference sequence). The CDR3 bases are TGCAGTGCTAGAGATTCGTGGACGGATACGCAGTATTTT. As protein: CSARDSWTDTQYF.

This clonotype was seen at least ten times. The chain recombines TRBV5-1 with TRBJ2-5, with 7 bases lining up with TRBD1. Germline V gene lookup returns CDR1 SGHRS and CDR2 YFSETQ. The J segment lost 4 bases and the V segment lost 4 bases, leaving 10 bases of the junction unmatched. There are 15 residues in the CDR3. In nucleotides, the CDR3 is TGCGCCAGCAGCCCAACGACAGGGTGGGGAGAGACCCAGTACTTC. Protein product: CASSPTTGWGETQYF.

The rearrangement uses TRBV24-1 and TRBJ2-1; D may match TRBD1 or TRBD2 (6 bases each). Trimming cost V 3 bases and J 4 bases, with 15 bases left between them. CDR3 size: 16 residues. CDR1 and CDR2 (germline): KGHDR, SFDVKD. CDR3 nucleotides: TGTGCCACCAGTGATCCCGGGGCGGGGACATACAATGAGCAGTTCTTC. Translated: CATSDPGAGTYNEQFF.

This clonotype was seen a few times. The chain is built from TRBV6-1 and TRBJ1-5, with a weak D call TRBD1 (6 bases). V dropped 4 bases and J dropped 6 bases, with 16 bases sitting between them. This CDR3 comprises 15 residues. CDR1 is MNHNS and CDR2 is SASEGT in the germline V gene. CDR3 amino acids: CASSGGQYRVQPQHF. In nucleotides, the CDR3 is TGTGCCAGCAGTGGGGGTCAATACAGGGTTCAGCCCCAGCATTTT.

This clonotype was counted ten times or more. The J gene is TRBJ2-1, the V gene TRBV10-3, with D tentatively TRBD2 (5 bases). The CDR3 consists of 16 residues. Trimming took off 7 bases at V and 2 bases at J, with 18 bases between the two ends. Germline V gene lookup returns CDR1 ENHRY and CDR2 SYGVKD. This chain's CDR3 is CAIMVPSSGAYNEQFF. The CDR3 nucleotides read TGTGCCATCATGGTTCCGTCCAGCGGTGCCTACAATGAGCAGTTCTTC.

In this sample, this clonotype turned up many times. The V and J genes are TRBV4-2 and TRBJ1-2; 8 nucleotides align to TRBD1. From germline, CDR1 is LGHNA and CDR2 YNFKEQ. The junction had 6 bases not matched to a gene; V was cut back by 4 bases and J by 5 bases. CDR3 length: 14 amino acids. The CDR3: CASSLDRGGYGYTF. The DNA for the CDR3 is TGTGCCAGCAGCCTAGACAGGGGAGGATATGGCTACACCTTC.

The chain uses TRBV6-1 and TRBJ2-7; a possible D gene is TRBD2 (6 bases). The CDR3 is 13 residues long. V was pared by 8 bases and J by 2 bases, with 13 bases between. Germline V gives CDR1 MNHNS, CDR2 SASEGT. The CDR3 DNA follows: TGTGCCAGCGGAAAGCGGGCCCCCTACGAGCAGTACTTC. Residues: CASGKRAPYEQYF.

This clonotype was recorded only once. Being one base from a much bigger clone, this may be a read error. The V gene is TRBV12-3 or TRBV12-4, the J gene TRBJ2-7; D remains unclear. The CDR3 length is 14 residues. CDR3 coding DNA: TGTACCAGCAGTCGGTGGCTAGGGATTCGCGAGCAGTACTTC. Translating gives CTSSRWLGIREQYF.

This clonotype came up once. This chain's CDR3 is CATGGYYEQYF. The CDR3 DNA sequence: TGTGCCACCGGAGGCTACTACGAGCAGTACTTC. The rearrangement links TRBV2 to TRBJ2-7, with a weak D call TRBD2 (5 bases). The CDR3 consists of 11 residues. Germline V lookup: CDR1 SNHLY, CDR2 FYNNEI. The germline V and J ends were trimmed by 10 bases and 3 bases, with 10 bases remaining between them.

This clonotype has more than one count but fewer than ten. CDR3 protein: CATSARYNTGELFF. CDR3 bases: TGTGCCACCTCCGCACGGTACAACACCGGGGAGCTGTTTTTT. This chain connects TRBV21-1 to TRBJ2-2; TRBD2 is the table's D call, not checked against the DNA. TRBV21-1 is designated a pseudogene. CDR3 size: 14 residues.

This clonotype was detected many times. This rearrangement joins TRBV29-1 to TRBJ2-3; TRBD1 agrees at 8 bases. V dropped 8 bases and J dropped 4; count of bases not matched to a gene: 8. This CDR3 is built from 13 residues. Germline V gene data show CDR1 as SQVTM and CDR2 as ANQGSEA. CDR3 nucleotide sequence: TGCAGCATCTCAGACAGGGGTCCAGATACGCAGTATTTT. It codes for CSISDRGPDTQYF.

This clonotype was found many times. This chain connects TRBV10-3 to TRBJ1-1; possible D gene TRBD1, 5 bases. CDR3 length: 14 residues. Germline-derived CDR1 and CDR2 are ENHRY and SYGVKD. The ends were cut back, 4 bases at V and 0 bases at J, with 9 bases in the middle. The CDR3 loop reads CAISGNRMNTEAFF. The CDR3 coding sequence is TGTGCCATCAGTGGAAACAGGATGAACACTGAAGCTTTCTTT.

This clonotype appeared a few times. The gene calls are TRBV7-2 and TRBJ1-2, with TRBD1 matching 9 bases. The V gene end was trimmed by 1 base and the J gene end by 6 bases; junction bases not matched to a gene: 6. Germline V gene data show CDR1 as SGHTA and CDR2 as FQGNSA. The CDR3 covers 15 residues. The chain's CDR3 is CASSLVKQGADGYTF. CDR3 DNA: TGTGCCAGCAGCTTAGTCAAACAGGGGGCTGATGGCTACACCTTC.

In this sample, this clonotype turned up a few times. J is TRBJ2-2 and V is TRBV4-2; TRBD2 agrees at 8 bases. This CDR3 is built from 14 residues. CDR1 and CDR2 (germline): LGHNA, YNFKEQ. Trimming removed 5 bases from V and 5 bases from J; junction bases left unmatched: 4. CDR3: CASSWSGSTGELFF. The CDR3 DNA sequence: TGTGCCAGCAGCTGGAGCGGGAGTACCGGGGAGCTGTTTTTT.

In this sample, this clonotype turned up a few times. The chain employs TRBV12-3 or TRBV12-4 and TRBJ2-1; maybe TRBD1 (6 bases). The CDR3 spans 14 residues. V gave up 8 bases and J gave up 8 bases, with 19 bases separating them. CDR3 nucleotides: TGTGCCAGCGGATCAACAGGGATAAGCGATGAGCAGTTCTTC. Its translation is CASGSTGISDEQFF.

This clonotype was detected only a few times. V and J are TRBV5-8 and TRBJ1-1, with D possibly TRBD1 on 5 matching bases. The germline V gene has CDR1 SGHTS and CDR2 YDEGEE. Deletions cut 6 bases from V and 3 bases from J, with 15 bases between. This CDR3 has 14 amino acids. The CDR3 DNA reads TGTGCCAGCATCAGACGGGGGAGGGACACTGAAGCTTTCTTT. This gives the protein CASIRRGRDTEAFF.

There are many counts of this clonotype. The chain combines TRBV12-3 or TRBV12-4 with TRBJ1-2; 12 bases are a match to TRBD1. The CDR3 covers 17 residues. V lost 5 bases and J lost 4; bases outside the gene matches: 11. DNA of the CDR3: TGTGCCAGCAGTCTGCCGGGACAGGGGGCGCAGGGCTATGGCTACACCTTC. Translation: CASSLPGQGAQGYGYTF.

This clonotype was counted between two and nine times. The gene calls are TRBV12-3 or TRBV12-4 and TRBJ1-5; D not certain. The CDR3 is 11 residues long. V dropped 2 bases and J dropped 11 bases, with 7 bases sitting between them. This CDR3 is CASSLLAAQHF. CDR3 in DNA: TGTGCCAGCAGTTTATTGGCGGCCCAGCATTTT.

The rearrangement uses TRBV10-3 and TRBJ1-5; D remains ambiguous. CDR1 and CDR2 (germline): ENHRY, SYGVKD. This CDR3 spans 15 amino acids. V lost 3 bases and J 7 bases, leaving 16 bases between the germline ends. For the CDR3, the DNA is TGTGCCATCAGTGAAGGAGGAGACGGACTGCAGCCCCAGCATTTT. Translating it yields CAISEGGDGLQPQHF.

This clonotype was detected only a few times. The rearrangement links TRBV12-3 or TRBV12-4 to TRBJ1-6, with no clear D. The CDR3 contains 14 residues. V was trimmed by 3 bases and J by 6 bases, leaving 9 bases between them. Written as DNA, the CDR3 is TGTGCCAGCAGTTTGCGGCAGATTAATTCACCCCTCCACTTT. This sequence encodes CASSLRQINSPLHF.

The V and J genes are TRBV12-3 or TRBV12-4 and TRBJ2-4; 10 nucleotides align to TRBD1. Trimming removed 5 bases from V and 0 bases from J; junction bases left unmatched: 4. The CDR3 loop spans 16 amino acids. The CDR3 region has the DNA TGTGCCAGCAGTCCGACAGGGGGCTTAGCCAAAAACATTCAGTACTTC. Residues: CASSPTGGLAKNIQYF.

This clonotype has at least ten counts. The chain couples TRBV12-3 or TRBV12-4 to TRBJ1-1; no clear D. The V end was cut by 6 bases, the J end by 3 bases, with 8 bases between. The CDR3 length is 12 residues. For the CDR3, the DNA is TGTGCCAGCAGCAACCGGGACACTGAAGCTTTCTTT. This sequence encodes CASSNRDTEAFF.

This clonotype was recorded many times. V is TRBV27 and J is TRBJ1-4; D is unclear. V lost 3 bases to trimming and J lost 0 bases, with 11 bases between them. CDR3 size: 16 residues. Germline CDR1 is MNHEY and CDR2 is SMNVEV (reference sequence). The CDR3 DNA sequence: TGTGCCAGCAGTTTCGTTCCCTCCTCAACTAATGAAAAACTGTTTTTT. This encodes CASSFVPSSTNEKLFF.